Below, 27 T cell receptor beta chains from the same sample are listed, as sequenced in a study of T cell repertoires in cytomegalovirus infection. TCRdb fed the reads into MiXCR, producing one record per CDR3 protein. The repertoire includes roughly 630,000 distinct CDR3 sequences, roughly 26% of them detected once, and roughly 8% sits in the top ten. The material sequenced was CD8+ T cells from PBMCs. The receptors shown here come from a human donor in good health (CMV status not recorded). Some clones in this sample may be carry-over from other donors' samples.

V gene TRBV28 combines with J gene TRBJ1-1; no clear D gene. Germline V gives CDR1 MDHEN, CDR2 SYDVKM. The CDR3 runs to 14 residues. The germline V and J ends were trimmed by 5 bases and 0 bases, with 10 bases remaining between them. This CDR3 reads CASSLFSMNTEAFF. The DNA of the CDR3 is TGTGCCAGCAGTCTGTTTAGTATGAACACTGAAGCTTTCTTT.

This clonotype has only a few counts. One end of the junction does not line up with germline, which may come from a read error. This chain uses TRBV5-4 with TRBJ1-2; TRBD1 aligns across 8 bases. The CDR3 is 11 amino acids. Per the germline V gene, CDR1 is SGHNT and CDR2 is YYREEE (reference sequence). Written as DNA, the CDR3 is TGTGCCAGCAGCCAGGACAGGGTGGAAGCCTTC. This translates into CASSQDRVEAF.

This clonotype has a handful of counts. The chain employs TRBV7-8 and TRBJ2-3; 10 bases map to TRBD2. V was pared by 3 bases and J by 2 bases, with 8 bases of the junction left unmatched. CDR1 and CDR2 from the germline V gene are SGHVS and FQNEAQ. The CDR3 has 17 residues. The CDR3 protein is CASSFISSGGLTDTQYF. CDR3 in DNA: TGTGCCAGCAGCTTCATATCTAGCGGGGGCCTCACAGATACGCAGTATTTT.

This clonotype was seen a few times. This chain joins TRBV6-2 or TRBV6-3 and TRBJ2-6, with a weak D call TRBD2 (6 bases). Germline values: CDR1 MNHEY, CDR2 SVGEGT. This CDR3 comprises 21 residues. The V gene lost 0 bases and the J gene lost 3 bases, with 24 bases spanning the gap. The CDR3 is CASSYSPRREMGEYGANVLTF. CDR3 bases: TGTGCCAGCAGTTACTCCCCGAGGAGGGAGATGGGAGAATATGGGGCCAACGTCCTGACTTTC.

This clonotype occurred once. This likely comes from a read error, as the CDR3 has no conserved phenylalanine or tryptophan at its end. The genes are TRBV4-2 and TRBJ1-1; 7 positions match TRBD1. CDR1 LGHNA and CDR2 YNFKEQ come from the germline V gene. V dropped 5 bases and J dropped 11; count of bases not matched to a gene: 11. The CDR3 length is 13 residues. The CDR3 region has the DNA TGTGCCAGCAGCTTCCCGACAGGGCGAAATGCTTTCTAT. This codes for CASSFPTGRNAFY.

The chain employs TRBV29-1 and TRBJ2-5; D might be TRBD1 (5 bases). Germline loops: CDR1 SQVTM, CDR2 ANQGSEA. Trimming took off 7 bases at V and 1 base at J, with 10 bases between the two ends. The CDR3 has 12 residues. The CDR3 sequence is CSAEDSQETQYF. The CDR3 nucleotides read TGCAGCGCAGAAGACAGCCAAGAGACCCAGTACTTC.

As for this clonotype: One junction end disagrees with the germline gene, perhaps due to a read error. The CDR3 region has the DNA TGTGCCAACAGTCCCACTAGCGGGGGGACAGATACGCAGTATTTT. As protein: CANSPTSGGTDTQYF. The chain employs TRBV28 and TRBJ2-3; 12 nucleotides match TRBD2. CDR3 length: 15 amino acids. Germline-derived CDR1 and CDR2 are MDHEN and SYDVKM.

With respect to this clonotype: A read error may produce the germline difference seen at one junction end. The chain uses TRBV6-5 and TRBJ1-4; a possible D gene is TRBD1 (5 bases). Per the germline V gene, CDR1 is MNHEY and CDR2 is SVGAGI. The CDR3 loop spans 16 amino acids. The CDR3 DNA reads TGTGCCAGCAGTAACTCTCGGGGGGCAACTAATGAAAAACTGTTTTTT. This translates into CASSNSRGATNEKLFF.

This chain joins TRBV28 and TRBJ2-3, with unresolved D. V was pared by 10 bases and J by 0 bases, with 14 bases between. Germline CDR1 MDHEN, CDR2 SYDVKM. The CDR3 sequence is 14 residues long. The CDR3 DNA reads TGTGCCACCCTCCTTGGACCTAGCACAGATACGCAGTATTTT. Translating gives CATLLGPSTDTQYF.

This chain connects TRBV4-1 to TRBJ2-1; TRBD1 agrees at 8 bases. The length of the CDR3 is 15 residues. Germline loops: CDR1 MGHRA, CDR2 YSYEKL. V lost 2 bases and J lost 7; bases outside the gene matches: 7. CDR3 bases: TGCGCCAGCAGCCAAATAGCAGGGGGCTGGAATGAGCAGTTCTTC. Amino acids: CASSQIAGGWNEQFF.

Notes on this clonotype: This could be a read error, since a much larger clone is one nucleotide away. The V gene is TRBV28, the J gene TRBJ2-4; D perhaps matches TRBD2 (5 bases). The V gene lost 2 bases and the J gene lost 1 base, with 12 bases spanning the gap. Germline V gene sequence: CDR1 MDHEN, CDR2 SYDVKM. The CDR3 has 16 residues. In DNA, the CDR3 is TGTGCCAGCAGTTTACGGGAAGATTTGGCCAAAAACATTCAGTACTTC. Translated: CASSLREDLAKNIQYF. The full variable domain, with the rest looked up from reference TRBV28 and TRBJ2-4, is DVKVTQSSRYLVKRTGEKVFLECVQDMDHENMFWYRQDPGLGLRLIYFSYDVKMKEKGDIPEGYSVSREKKERFSLILESASTNQTSMYLCASSLREDLAKNIQYFGAGTRLSVL.

The chain employs TRBV5-8 and TRBJ1-5; D remains ambiguous. The CDR3 has 15 amino acids. CDR1 SGHTS and CDR2 YDEGEE come from the germline V gene. Trimming stripped 1 base from V and 0 bases from J, with 8 bases between. DNA of the CDR3: TGTGCCAGCAGCTTGAAGTACTATAGCAATCAGCCCCAGCATTTT. Its protein is CASSLKYYSNQPQHF.

Comment on this clonotype: At one end the junction does not follow the germline gene, possibly because of a read error. The chain links TRBV5-6 to TRBJ2-5; TRBD1 matches 9 bases. This CDR3 region has 11 residues. Germline CDR1 is SGHDT and CDR2 is YYEEEE. In nucleotides, the CDR3 is TGTGCCAGCAGCGTCCGGGACAGGGTCAACTTC. It is translated as CASSVRDRVNF.

Many counts were recorded for this clonotype. This chain links TRBV7-9 with TRBJ1-3; D is perhaps TRBD1 (5 bases). The V end lost 5 bases, the J end lost 1 base, and 15 bases lay between the germline ends. The CDR3 is made up of 16 amino acids. The germline gives CDR1 SEHNR, CDR2 FQNEAQ (reference sequence). CDR3 loop: CASSGGSRGSGNTIYF. CDR3 nucleotide sequence: TGTGCCAGCAGCGGCGGAAGCCGGGGGTCTGGAAACACCATATATTTT.

This clonotype was seen a single time. V and J are TRBV7-4 and TRBJ1-3; D not certain. CDR3 size: 15 residues. V gave up 5 bases and J gave up 0 bases, with 11 bases separating them. Germline lookup yields CDR1 SGHVT and CDR2 SQSDAQ. CDR3 sequence reads: CASSPGVGSGNTIYF. The CDR3 nucleotides are TGTGCCAGCAGCCCTGGTGTTGGCTCTGGAAACACCATATATTTT.

The sample holds a few counts of this clonotype. The gene calls are TRBV28 and TRBJ2-1, with a tentative D call TRBD2 (6 bases). The CDR3 contains 16 residues. Germline lookup yields CDR1 MDHEN and CDR2 SYDVKM. Trimming cost V 1 base and J 4 bases, with 14 bases left between them. The chain's CDR3 is CASSLSAGFFYNEQFF. In nucleotides, the CDR3 is TGTGCCAGCAGTTTATCGGCGGGGTTTTTTTACAATGAGCAGTTCTTC.

The chain recombines TRBV20-1 with TRBJ2-1; TRBD2 might be the D (6 bases). Germline CDR1 and CDR2: DFQATT and SNEGSKA (reference sequence). This CDR3 spans 15 amino acids. V was trimmed by 7 bases and J by 6 bases, leaving 22 bases between them. The CDR3 DNA sequence: TGCAGTGGGCCGAGGGCTAGCGAACCCCCCAATGAGCAGTTCTTC. Its translation is CSGPRASEPPNEQFF.

The chain couples TRBV28 to TRBJ1-4; possible D gene TRBD1, 6 bases. CDR1 is MDHEN, CDR2 SYDVKM, per germline. V lost 6 bases and J lost 11, with 16 bases in between. The CDR3 runs 13 residues. The CDR3 region is CASSLGGIEKLFF. The CDR3 DNA reads as TGTGCCAGCAGCCTAGGGGGGATCGAGAAACTGTTTTTT. The full variable domain, with the rest looked up from reference TRBV28 and TRBJ1-4, is DVKVTQSSRYLVKRTGEKVFLECVQDMDHENMFWYRQDPGLGLRLIYFSYDVKMKEKGDIPEGYSVSREKKERFSLILESASTNQTSMYLCASSLGGIEKLFFGSGTQLSVL.

Points on this clonotype: One base away lies a much larger clone, so this may be a sequencing read error. The rearrangement uses TRBV28 and TRBJ2-7; D is uncertain. The CDR3 has 13 amino acids. Germline-derived CDR1 and CDR2 are MDHEN and SYDVKM. Trimming shortened V by 10 bases and J by 4 bases, and 17 bases separated the two germline ends. The CDR3 protein is CANSPGRFYEQYV. CDR3 bases: TGTGCCAACAGCCCTGGACGGTTTTACGAGCAGTACGTC.

Only one count was recorded for this clonotype. V is TRBV7-2 and J is TRBJ1-1; D is ambiguous. Trimming left V 5 bases short and J 7 bases short, with 14 bases between. The CDR3 contains 13 residues. The V gene's germline CDR1 is SGHTA and CDR2 FQGNSA. The CDR3 reads CASSGGGPHEAFF. DNA of the CDR3: TGTGCCAGCAGCGGAGGAGGACCACATGAAGCTTTCTTT.

This chain uses TRBV2 with TRBJ1-1; D remains ambiguous. V was shortened by 4 bases and J by 5 bases, with 11 bases between the two germline ends. Per germline, CDR1 SNHLY and CDR2 FYNNEI. The CDR3 has 13 residues. The CDR3 region is CASSVGVRTEAFF. CDR3 nucleotides: TGTGCCAGCAGTGTGGGAGTTCGGACTGAAGCTTTCTTT.

The V call is TRBV19, the J call TRBJ1-5, with 7 bases identical to TRBD1. The germline CDR1 and CDR2 sequences are LNHDA and SQIVND (reference sequence). The CDR3 has 15 amino acids. Trimming took 5 bases from V and 4 from J; bases not matched to a gene: 8. CDR3 region: CASSPDDRENQPQHF. DNA of the CDR3: TGTGCCAGTAGTCCCGACGACAGGGAAAATCAGCCCCAGCATTTT. Full variable domain (outside the CDR3, taken from reference TRBV19 and TRBJ1-5): DGGITQSPKYLFRKEGQNVTLSCEQNLNHDAMYWYRQDPGQGLRLIYYSQIVNDFQKGDIAEGYSVSREKKESFPLTVTSAQKNPTAFYLCASSPDDRENQPQHFGDGTRLSIL.

This clonotype was observed many times. The chain combines TRBV7-9 with TRBJ2-1; D unresolved. The CDR3 extends over 15 amino acids. Trimming took off 5 bases at V and 7 bases at J, with 18 bases between the two ends. From germline, CDR1 is SEHNR and CDR2 FQNEAQ (reference sequence). CDR3 amino acids: CASSLPLDGRNEQFF. The CDR3 DNA reads as TGTGCCAGCAGCCTCCCACTGGACGGTAGAAATGAGCAGTTCTTC.

The chain carries TRBV27 and TRBJ2-5; 10 bases line up with TRBD2. The J segment lost 3 bases and the V segment lost 5 bases, leaving 6 bases of the junction unmatched. CDR3 length: 15 residues. Germline CDR1 MNHEY, CDR2 SMNVEV (reference sequence). The CDR3: CASSLTSGKKETQYF. The CDR3 DNA sequence: TGTGCCAGCAGTCTAACTAGCGGGAAGAAAGAGACCCAGTACTTC.

V usage is TRBV19 and J usage is TRBJ2-1; 8 bases line up with TRBD2. V shed 3 bases and J 2 bases; nucleotides not matched to a gene: 3. Germline V gene data show CDR1 as LNHDA and CDR2 as SQIVND (reference sequence). The CDR3 loop spans 15 amino acids. CDR3 sequence (DNA): TGTGCCAGTAGTATGAGCGGGGGAGCCTACAATGAGCAGTTCTTC. Residues: CASSMSGGAYNEQFF.

V and J are TRBV4-2 and TRBJ1-2; maybe TRBD1 (6 bases). Trimming cost V 3 bases and J 4 bases, with 15 bases left between them. Germline CDR1 reads LGHNA; CDR2 reads YNFKEQ. CDR3 size: 15 residues. CDR3 amino acids: CASSQGGDKRYGYTF. CDR3 bases: TGTGCCAGCAGCCAGGGGGGGGACAAGCGCTATGGCTACACCTTC.

The gene calls are TRBV28 and TRBJ1-1; 7 nucleotides match TRBD1. Germline V gene sequence: CDR1 MDHEN, CDR2 SYDVKM. The CDR3 length is 14 residues. V lost 4 bases, J lost 5 bases, and 7 bases stayed unmatched. As DNA, the CDR3 is TGTGCCAGCAGTTACGCGCAGGGGGTAACTGAAGCTTTCTTT. This sequence encodes CASSYAQGVTEAFF. The whole variable domain, filled in from reference TRBV28 and TRBJ1-1, reads DVKVTQSSRYLVKRTGEKVFLECVQDMDHENMFWYRQDPGLGLRLIYFSYDVKMKEKGDIPEGYSVSREKKERFSLILESASTNQTSMYLCASSYAQGVTEAFFGQGTRLTVV.